This T cell receptor beta chain was observed in a study of PD-1 blockade in mismatch repair-deficient tumors. Germline CDR1 and CDR2: SEHNR and FQNEAQ (reference sequence). Trimming took 4 bases from V and 6 from J; bases not matched to a gene: 8. The CDR3 totals 14 residues. Sequencing used immunoSEQ multiplex PCR; TCRdb keeps in-frame clones, though not all of them. The table has roughly 49,000 clones, over 75% seen once. The sequenced sample was PBMCs, obtained before pembrolizumab treatment. V is TRBV7-9 and J is TRBJ2-7, with TRBD2 matching over 8 bases. The receptor comes from an adult with mismatch repair-deficient cancer. CDR3 loop: CASSWTGTSSEQYF. CDR3 nucleotide sequence: TGTGCCAGCAGCTGGACCGGGACTAGTAGCGAGCAGTACTTC.